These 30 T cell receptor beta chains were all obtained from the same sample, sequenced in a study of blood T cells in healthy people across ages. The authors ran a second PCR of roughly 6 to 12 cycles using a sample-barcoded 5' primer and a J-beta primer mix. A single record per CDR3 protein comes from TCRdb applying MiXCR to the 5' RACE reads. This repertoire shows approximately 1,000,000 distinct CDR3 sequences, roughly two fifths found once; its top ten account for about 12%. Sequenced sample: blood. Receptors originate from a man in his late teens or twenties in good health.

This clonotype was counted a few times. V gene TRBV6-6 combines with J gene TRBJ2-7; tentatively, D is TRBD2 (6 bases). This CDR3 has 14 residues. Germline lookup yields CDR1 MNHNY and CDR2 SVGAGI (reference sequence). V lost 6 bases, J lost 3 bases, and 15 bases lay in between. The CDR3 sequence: CASSAGLERYEQYF. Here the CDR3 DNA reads TGTGCCAGCAGCGCGGGACTGGAACGCTACGAGCAGTACTTC.

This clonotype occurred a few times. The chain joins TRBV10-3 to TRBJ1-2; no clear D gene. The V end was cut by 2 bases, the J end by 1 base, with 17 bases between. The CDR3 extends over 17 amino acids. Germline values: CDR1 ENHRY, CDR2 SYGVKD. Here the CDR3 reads CAISESFRSASNYGYTF. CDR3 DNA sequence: TGTGCCATCAGTGAGAGTTTTAGGTCAGCAAGTAACTATGGCTACACCTTC.

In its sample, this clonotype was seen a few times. CDR3 in DNA: TGCGCCAGCAGCCAACAGCTCTCTTCGGGGACCTATAATGAAAAACTGTTTTTT. Its protein is CASSQQLSSGTYNEKLFF. The genes are TRBV4-1 and TRBJ1-4, with a possible D match to TRBD1 (5 bases). Looked up from germline, CDR1 is MGHRA and CDR2 is YSYEKL. CDR3 length equals 18 residues. Trimming left V 2 bases short and J 4 bases short, with 20 bases between.

The CDR3: CASSFGGGINYGYTF. CDR3 DNA: TGTGCCAGCAGTTTTGGAGGGGGCATCAACTATGGCTACACCTTC. J is TRBJ1-2 and V is TRBV12-3 or TRBV12-4; 7 positions agree with TRBD1. V lost 3 bases to trimming and J lost 2 bases; unmatched junction nucleotides: 6. The CDR3 sequence is 15 residues long.

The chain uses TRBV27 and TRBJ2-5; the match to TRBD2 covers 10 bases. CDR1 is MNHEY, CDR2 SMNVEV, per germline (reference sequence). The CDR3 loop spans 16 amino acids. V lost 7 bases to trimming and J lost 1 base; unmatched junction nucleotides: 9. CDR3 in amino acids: CASMSGGASVQETQYF. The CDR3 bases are TGTGCCAGCATGAGCGGGGGGGCCTCTGTCCAAGAGACCCAGTACTTC.

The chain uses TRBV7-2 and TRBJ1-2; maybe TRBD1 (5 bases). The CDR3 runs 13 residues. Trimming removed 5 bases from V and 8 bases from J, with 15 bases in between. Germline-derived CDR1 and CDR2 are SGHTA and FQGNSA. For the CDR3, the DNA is TGTGCCAGCAGCGTAAGCAGGGAAGACGGCTACACCTTC. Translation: CASSVSREDGYTF.

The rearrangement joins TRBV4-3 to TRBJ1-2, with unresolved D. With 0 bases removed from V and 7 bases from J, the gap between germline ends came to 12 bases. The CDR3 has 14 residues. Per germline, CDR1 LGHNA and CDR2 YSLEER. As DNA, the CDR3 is TGCGCCAGCAGCCAAGACCTACGGGTTGGTGGCTACACCTTC. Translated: CASSQDLRVGGYTF.

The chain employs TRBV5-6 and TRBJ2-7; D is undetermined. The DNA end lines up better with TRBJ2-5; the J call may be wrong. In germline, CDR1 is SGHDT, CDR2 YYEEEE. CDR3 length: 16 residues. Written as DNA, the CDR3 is TGTGCCAGCAGCTTGGTCGGGCCAGCCTTCCAAGAGACCCAGTACTTC. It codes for CASSLVGPAFQETQYF.

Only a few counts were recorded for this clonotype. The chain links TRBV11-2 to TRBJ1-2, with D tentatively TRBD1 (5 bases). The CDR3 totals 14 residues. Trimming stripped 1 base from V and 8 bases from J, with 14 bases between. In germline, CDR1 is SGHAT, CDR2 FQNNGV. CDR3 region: CASSLAGTDLGYTF. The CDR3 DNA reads TGTGCCAGCAGCTTAGCGGGGACTGATCTCGGCTACACCTTC.

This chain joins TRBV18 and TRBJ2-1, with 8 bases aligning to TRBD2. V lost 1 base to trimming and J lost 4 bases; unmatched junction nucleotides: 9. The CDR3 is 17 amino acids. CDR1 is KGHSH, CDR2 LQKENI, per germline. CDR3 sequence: CASSPLYSGGDYNEQFF. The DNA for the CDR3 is TGTGCCAGCTCACCACTATACAGCGGGGGTGATTACAATGAGCAGTTCTTC.

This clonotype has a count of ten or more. CDR3 region: CSVEPTLGYTF. The CDR3 DNA is TGCAGCGTTGAACCAACCCTTGGCTACACCTTC. The V gene is TRBV29-1, the J gene TRBJ1-2; D remains unclear. Germline V gene sequence: CDR1 SQVTM, CDR2 ANQGSEA. This CDR3 is 11 amino acids long. The V end was cut by 2 bases, the J end by 7 bases, with 8 bases between.

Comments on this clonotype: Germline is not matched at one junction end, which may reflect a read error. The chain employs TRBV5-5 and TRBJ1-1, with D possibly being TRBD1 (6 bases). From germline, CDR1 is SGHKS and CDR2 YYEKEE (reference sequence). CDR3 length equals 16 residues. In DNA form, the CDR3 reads TGTACCAGCAGCCGGACAGCTTCCCCCGTTAACACTGAAGCTTTCTTT. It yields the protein CTSSRTASPVNTEAFF.

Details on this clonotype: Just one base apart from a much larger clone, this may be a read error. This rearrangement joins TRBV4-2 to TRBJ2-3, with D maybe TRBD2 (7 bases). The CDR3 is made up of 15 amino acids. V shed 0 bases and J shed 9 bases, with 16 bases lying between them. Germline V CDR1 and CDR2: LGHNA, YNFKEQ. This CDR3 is CASSQERWGGRTQYF. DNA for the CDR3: TGTGCCAGCAGCCAAGAGAGGTGGGGGGGCAGGACGCAGTATTTT.

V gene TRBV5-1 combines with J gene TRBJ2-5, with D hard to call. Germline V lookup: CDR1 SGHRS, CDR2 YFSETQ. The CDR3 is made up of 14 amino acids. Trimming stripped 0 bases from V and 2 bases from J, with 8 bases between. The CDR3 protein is CASSLARRQETQYF. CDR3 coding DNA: TGCGCCAGCAGCTTGGCGCGCAGACAAGAGACCCAGTACTTC.

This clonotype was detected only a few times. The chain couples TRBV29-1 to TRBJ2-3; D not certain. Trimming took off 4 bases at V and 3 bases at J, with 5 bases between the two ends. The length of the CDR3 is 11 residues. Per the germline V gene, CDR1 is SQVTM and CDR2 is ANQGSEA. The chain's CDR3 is CSVADTDTQYF. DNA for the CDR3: TGCAGCGTTGCCGATACAGATACGCAGTATTTT.

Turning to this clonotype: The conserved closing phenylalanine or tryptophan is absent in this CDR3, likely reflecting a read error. In nucleotides, the CDR3 is TGTGCCAGCAGCTTAGATCTCTTTCTTGAGACCCAGTACTCC. Protein product: CASSLDLFLETQYS. The rearrangement joins TRBV11-2 to TRBJ2-5; D gene uncertain. Germline V CDR1 and CDR2: SGHAT, FQNNGV. V gave up 0 bases and J gave up 5 bases, with 10 bases separating them. The CDR3 runs 14 residues.

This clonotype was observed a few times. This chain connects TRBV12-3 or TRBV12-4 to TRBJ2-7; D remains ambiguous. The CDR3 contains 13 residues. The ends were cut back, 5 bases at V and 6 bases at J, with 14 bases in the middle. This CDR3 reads CASSLTSRREQYF. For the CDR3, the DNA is TGTGCCAGCAGTCTTACCTCTAGACGCGAGCAGTACTTC.

CDR3 sequence: CSARLLAGEPTNTDTQYF. The CDR3 coding sequence is TGCAGTGCTAGGCTACTAGCGGGGGAGCCAACAAACACAGATACGCAGTATTTT. The chain recombines TRBV20-1 with TRBJ2-3, with 11 bases matching TRBD2. V lost 3 bases and J lost 2; bases outside the gene matches: 13. The CDR3 consists of 18 residues. CDR1 and CDR2 from the germline V gene are DFQATT and SNEGSKA (reference sequence).

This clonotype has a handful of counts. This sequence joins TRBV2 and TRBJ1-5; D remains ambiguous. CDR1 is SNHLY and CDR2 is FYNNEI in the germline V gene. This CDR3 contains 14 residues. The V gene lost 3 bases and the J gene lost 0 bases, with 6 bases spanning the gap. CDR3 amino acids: CASSEGLSNQPQHF. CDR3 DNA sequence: TGTGCCAGCAGTGAGGGTCTTAGCAATCAGCCCCAGCATTTT.

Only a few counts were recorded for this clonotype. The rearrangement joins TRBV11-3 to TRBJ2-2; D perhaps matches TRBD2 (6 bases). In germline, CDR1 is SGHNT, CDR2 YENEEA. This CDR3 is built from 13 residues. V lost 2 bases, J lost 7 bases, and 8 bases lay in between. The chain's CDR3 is CASSLSEGGELFF. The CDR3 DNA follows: TGTGCCAGCAGCTTATCGGAGGGCGGGGAGCTGTTTTTT.

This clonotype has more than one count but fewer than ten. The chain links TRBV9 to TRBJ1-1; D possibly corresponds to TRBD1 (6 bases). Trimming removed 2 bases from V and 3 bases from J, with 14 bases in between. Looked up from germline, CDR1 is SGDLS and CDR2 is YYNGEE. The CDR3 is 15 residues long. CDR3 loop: CASSVEAGAYTEAFF. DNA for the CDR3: TGTGCCAGCAGCGTGGAGGCGGGGGCCTACACTGAAGCTTTCTTT.

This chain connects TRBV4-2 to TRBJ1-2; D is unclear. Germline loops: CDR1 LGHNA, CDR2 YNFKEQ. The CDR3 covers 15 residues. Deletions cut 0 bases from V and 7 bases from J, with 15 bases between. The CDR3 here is CASSQDAGSGGGYTF. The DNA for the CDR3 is TGTGCCAGCAGCCAAGACGCGGGCAGCGGTGGTGGCTACACCTTC.

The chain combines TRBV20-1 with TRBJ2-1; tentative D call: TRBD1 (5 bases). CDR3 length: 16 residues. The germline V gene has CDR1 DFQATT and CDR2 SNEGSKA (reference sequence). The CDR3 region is CTITPRARSSYNEQFF. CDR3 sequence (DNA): TGCACCATTACCCCCAGGGCCCGAAGCTCCTACAATGAGCAGTTCTTC.

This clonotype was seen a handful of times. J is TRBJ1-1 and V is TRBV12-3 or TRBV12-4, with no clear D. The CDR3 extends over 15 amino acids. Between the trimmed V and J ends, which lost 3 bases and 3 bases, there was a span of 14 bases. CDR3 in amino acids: CASSFVLGDYTEAFF. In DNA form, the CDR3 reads TGTGCCAGCAGTTTCGTCCTGGGAGACTACACTGAAGCTTTCTTT.

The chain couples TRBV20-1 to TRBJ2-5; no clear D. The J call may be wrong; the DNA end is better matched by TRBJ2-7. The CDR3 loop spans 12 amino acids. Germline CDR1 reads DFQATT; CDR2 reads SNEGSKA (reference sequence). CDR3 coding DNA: TGCAGTGCCGTAACCTCGGGCTACGAGCAGTACTTC. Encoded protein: CSAVTSGYEQYF.

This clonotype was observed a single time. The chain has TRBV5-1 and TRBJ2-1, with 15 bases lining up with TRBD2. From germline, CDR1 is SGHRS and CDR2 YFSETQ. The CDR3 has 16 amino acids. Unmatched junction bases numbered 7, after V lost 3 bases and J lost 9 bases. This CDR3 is CASSSRTSGGASEQFF. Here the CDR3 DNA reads TGCGCCAGCAGCTCAAGGACTAGCGGGGGGGCAAGTGAGCAGTTCTTC.

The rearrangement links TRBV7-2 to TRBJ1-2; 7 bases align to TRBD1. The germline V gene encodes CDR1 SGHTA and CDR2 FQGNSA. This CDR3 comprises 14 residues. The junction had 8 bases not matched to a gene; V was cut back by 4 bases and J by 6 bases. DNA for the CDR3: TGTGCCAGCAGCTCCAGACAGGGAGGAGATGGCTACACCTTC. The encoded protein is CASSSRQGGDGYTF. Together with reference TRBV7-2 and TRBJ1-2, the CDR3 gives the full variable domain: GAGVSQSPSNKVTEKGKDVELRCDPISGHTALYWYRQSLGQGLEFLIYFQGNSAPDKSGLPSDRFSAERTGGSVSTLTIQRTQQEDSAVYLCASSSRQGGDGYTFGSGTRLTVV.

CDR3 amino acids: CASSERGTETQYF. In nucleotides, the CDR3 is TGTGCCAGCAGTGAAAGGGGAACAGAGACCCAGTACTTC. V and J are TRBV6-1 and TRBJ2-5; D possibly corresponds to TRBD1 (5 bases). The CDR3 is 13 amino acids. V lost 2 bases to trimming and J lost 4 bases, with 8 bases between them. Germline CDR1 is MNHNS and CDR2 is SASEGT.

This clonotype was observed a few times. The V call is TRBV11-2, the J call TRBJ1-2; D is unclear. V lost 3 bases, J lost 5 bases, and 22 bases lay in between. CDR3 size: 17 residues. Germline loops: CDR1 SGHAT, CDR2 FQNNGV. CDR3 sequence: CASSLGSRAANWYGYTF. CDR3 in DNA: TGTGCCAGCAGCTTGGGCTCAAGGGCGGCTAATTGGTATGGCTACACCTTC.

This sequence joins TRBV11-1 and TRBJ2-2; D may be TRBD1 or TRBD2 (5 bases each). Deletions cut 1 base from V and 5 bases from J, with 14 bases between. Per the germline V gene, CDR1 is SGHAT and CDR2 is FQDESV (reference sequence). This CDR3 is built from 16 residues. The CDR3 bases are TGTGCCAGCAGCTTAGGGCCGAGCGAGGGGACCGGGGAGCTGTTTTTT. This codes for CASSLGPSEGTGELFF. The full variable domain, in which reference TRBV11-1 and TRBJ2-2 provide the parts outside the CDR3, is EAEVAQSPRYKITEKSQAVAFWCDPISGHATLYWYRQILGQGPELLVQFQDESVVDDSQLPKDRFSAERLKGVDSTLKIQPAELGDSAMYLCASSLGPSEGTGELFFGEGSRLTVL.